Following are 12 T cell receptor beta chains from one sample sequenced in a study of identical twins. From the 5' RACE reads, TCRdb called clonotypes with MiXCR, one entry per CDR3 protein. This table has some 1,700,000 distinct CDR3 sequences, roughly 35% appearing once. Sequencing used cord blood. These receptors came from a newborn girl in good health.

The rearrangement joins TRBV4-1 to TRBJ2-4, with 11 bases identical to TRBD2. The DNA end is more similar to TRBJ2-5, so the J call may be wrong. The CDR3 has 16 amino acids. The germline V gene has CDR1 MGHRA and CDR2 YSYEKL. CDR3 in amino acids: CASSQGLRTSGETQYF. CDR3 in DNA: TGCGCCAGCAGCCAAGGATTGCGGACTAGCGGGGAGACCCAGTACTTC.

The chain carries TRBV7-8 and TRBJ1-4; TRBD1 matches at 9 bases. The CDR3 has 16 amino acids. V was pared by 3 bases and J by 5 bases, with 7 bases of the junction left unmatched. Germline V lookup: CDR1 SGHVS, CDR2 FQNEAQ. CDR3: CASSFAGTGPNEKLFF. In DNA form, the CDR3 reads TGTGCCAGCAGCTTTGCCGGGACAGGGCCGAATGAAAAACTGTTTTTT.

This clonotype has a count of ten or more. This rearrangement joins TRBV18 to TRBJ2-1; weak D call: TRBD1 (6 bases). This CDR3 has 14 residues. Germline CDR1 and CDR2: KGHSH and LQKENI. V shed 8 bases and J shed 0 bases, with 11 bases lying between them. The DNA for the CDR3 is TGTGCCAGCAGCCCGGGACACTCCTACAATGAGCAGTTCTTC. Translating it yields CASSPGHSYNEQFF.

The rearrangement joins TRBV6-5 to TRBJ2-1; a possible D gene is TRBD2 (7 bases). The CDR3 length is 15 residues. Germline V gene lookup returns CDR1 MNHEY and CDR2 SVGAGI. Trimming removed 2 bases at V and 12 bases at J, with 20 bases between. In DNA, the CDR3 is TGTGCCAGCAGTTACCCGCGGCGGATTAGGGGGGGGCAGTTCTTC. Protein: CASSYPRRIRGGQFF.

The chain recombines TRBV2 with TRBJ2-7; either TRBD1 or TRBD2 may fit D (5 bases each). V lost 2 bases to trimming and J lost 7 bases, with 21 bases between them. This CDR3 has 16 residues. Germline V CDR1 and CDR2: SNHLY, FYNNEI. The DNA for the CDR3 is TGTGCCAGCAGTGAACTGGCCTTTGGGACCTACAATGAGCAGTACTTC. Protein product: CASSELAFGTYNEQYF.

The rearrangement links TRBV5-1 to TRBJ1-1; D possibly corresponds to TRBD1 (6 bases). CDR1 and CDR2 from the germline V gene are SGHRS and YFSETQ. CDR3 size: 17 residues. Trimming took off 1 base at V and 6 bases at J, with 22 bases between the two ends. The CDR3 sequence: CASSLNGGRRNDPEAFF. For the CDR3, the DNA is TGCGCCAGCAGCTTGAACGGGGGCCGACGGAATGACCCTGAAGCTTTCTTT.

V is TRBV10-3 and J is TRBJ2-3; 7 nucleotides match TRBD2. The CDR3 is 20 residues long. Germline-derived CDR1 and CDR2 are ENHRY and SYGVKD. V was clipped by 10 bases and J by 0 bases; unmatched bases: 25. CDR3 protein: CATWPWRDRGVTTSTDTQYF. The DNA for the CDR3 is TGTGCCACCTGGCCATGGAGGGACCGGGGGGTAACTACTAGCACAGATACGCAGTATTTT.

The V and J genes are TRBV7-2 and TRBJ2-7, with D hard to call. Trimming left V 3 bases short and J 3 bases short, with 12 bases between. Germline CDR1 reads SGHTA; CDR2 reads FQGNSA. This CDR3 is 14 amino acids long. CDR3 in amino acids: CASSFDTAYYEQYF. The CDR3 DNA reads as TGTGCCAGCAGCTTCGATACAGCTTACTACGAGCAGTACTTC.

This clonotype was counted only a few times. The chain recombines TRBV7-6 with TRBJ2-1, with 8 bases matching TRBD2. The DNA end is more similar to TRBJ2-7, so the J call may be wrong. The length of the CDR3 is 15 residues. Germline-derived CDR1 and CDR2 are SGHVS and FNYEAQ. The CDR3 nucleotides are TGTGCCAGCAGCTTAGTTAGCGGGGCTTACAATGAGCAGTACTTC. Protein product: CASSLVSGAYNEQYF.

The V call is TRBV7-8, the J call TRBJ2-7; TRBD1 agrees at 10 bases. Germline assignment: CDR1 SGHVS and CDR2 FQNEAQ. Trimming cost V 7 bases and J 6 bases; bases outside gene matches: 9. The CDR3 has 14 residues. CDR3: CASNTGQGRSEQYF. CDR3 DNA: TGTGCCAGCAACACGGGACAGGGGCGTAGCGAGCAGTACTTC.

This clonotype came up many times. The chain is built from TRBV29-1 and TRBJ1-1; no clear D gene. Germline V gene lookup returns CDR1 SQVTM and CDR2 ANQGSEA. The CDR3 runs to 11 residues. Trimming removed 4 bases at V and 2 bases at J, with 5 bases between. CDR3 in DNA: TGCAGCGTTGTCCTTAACACTGAAGCTTTCTTT. Its translation: CSVVLNTEAFF.

The chain joins TRBV14 to TRBJ2-1, with 9 bases fitting TRBD2. With V trimmed by 4 bases and J by 4 bases, 5 bases remained unmatched. The germline CDR1 and CDR2 sequences are SGHDN and FVKESK. The CDR3 runs to 15 residues. The CDR3: CASSPLAGQYNEQFF. CDR3 coding DNA: TGTGCCAGCAGCCCTCTAGCGGGACAATACAATGAGCAGTTCTTC.